The 25 T cell receptor beta chains below were found in one sample sequenced in a study of blood T cells in healthy people across ages. Sample-barcoded 5' priming and a J-beta primer mix drove a second PCR of about 7 to 12 cycles. TCRdb redid the calling of the 5' RACE reads with MiXCR, one entry per CDR3 protein. The sample records approximately 1.5 million distinct CDR3 sequences, 42% being singletons. Sequenced input: blood. The receptors shown here come from a woman aged 18-35 years in good health.

The table lists this clonotype with a few counts. This chain's CDR3 is CASSQVGTGAGSPLHF. Written as DNA, the CDR3 is TGCGCCAGCAGCCAAGTCGGGACAGGGGCCGGATCACCCCTCCACTTT. This chain joins TRBV4-1 and TRBJ1-6; the match to TRBD1 covers 10 bases. CDR1 and CDR2 from the germline V gene are MGHRA and YSYEKL. Trimming at V came to 1 base and at J to 10 bases, leaving 7 bases not matched to a gene. The CDR3 has 16 residues.

This clonotype was seen a few times. The rearrangement joins TRBV2 to TRBJ2-1, with D possibly matching TRBD2 (6 bases). In germline, CDR1 is SNHLY, CDR2 FYNNEI. CDR3 length: 13 amino acids. The V and J ends lost 6 bases and 9 bases respectively, with 15 bases between them. This CDR3 reads CASREFGGSEQFF. Written as DNA, the CDR3 is TGTGCCAGCAGGGAGTTCGGGGGTAGTGAGCAGTTCTTC.

V gene TRBV14 combines with J gene TRBJ2-5; D tentatively reads TRBD1 or TRBD2 (5 bases each). This CDR3 is 14 amino acids long. Germline values: CDR1 SGHDN, CDR2 FVKESK. Deletions cut 3 bases from V and 11 bases from J, with 19 bases between. The CDR3 DNA follows: TGTGCCAGCAGCCAGAGACTGTCTGGGGGTGAGCAGTACTTC. Residues: CASSQRLSGGEQYF.

As concerns this clonotype: Mismatch with germline at one junction end may stem from a read error. This sequence joins TRBV20-1 and TRBJ1-2; D may be TRBD1 (5 bases). Germline V gene sequence: CDR1 DFQATT, CDR2 SNEGSKA (reference sequence). The CDR3 is 13 amino acids. The CDR3 reads CNAKPGRRYGYTF. The CDR3 region has the DNA TGCAATGCTAAACCGGGACGCCGCTATGGCTACACCTTC.

The CDR3 reads CSARTYRDRETPLHF. CDR3 sequence (DNA): TGCAGTGCTAGGACTTACCGGGACAGGGAGACACCCCTCCACTTT. J is TRBJ1-6 and V is TRBV20-1; 9 bases line up with TRBD1. Germline assignment: CDR1 DFQATT and CDR2 SNEGSKA (reference sequence). This CDR3 region has 15 residues. After removal of 3 bases from V and 11 bases from J, the junction contained 11 bases not matched to a gene.

The V and J genes are TRBV3-1 and TRBJ2-1; TRBD2 matches 7 bases. From germline, CDR1 is LGHDT and CDR2 YNNKEL (reference sequence). J was trimmed by 6 bases and V by 4 bases; bases with no gene match: 3. There are 13 residues in the CDR3. CDR3 residues: CASSPGLPNEQFF. The CDR3 region has the DNA TGTGCCAGCAGCCCGGGACTACCCAATGAGCAGTTCTTC.

This clonotype turned up a few times. The chain links TRBV29-1 to TRBJ2-5; D gene unclear. Per germline, CDR1 SQVTM and CDR2 ANQGSEA. The ends were cut back, 3 bases at V and 2 bases at J, with 4 bases in the middle. The CDR3 has 11 amino acids. The CDR3 spells CSVDLQETQYF. The CDR3 nucleotides read TGCAGCGTTGACTTACAAGAGACCCAGTACTTC.

This rearrangement joins TRBV20-1 to TRBJ2-3; D is ambiguous. Per the germline V gene, CDR1 is DFQATT and CDR2 is SNEGSKA (reference sequence). V lost 5 bases and J 10 bases, leaving 19 bases between the germline ends. CDR3 length: 13 amino acids. The CDR3 nucleotides read TGCAGTGCTGGTCCTAGATCCTTAAGGGCGCAGTATTTT. Amino acids: CSAGPRSLRAQYF.

A single count supports this clonotype. Sequence at one end of the junction differs from germline and may be a read error. The rearrangement uses TRBV4-3 and TRBJ1-5; D is uncertain. Germline CDR1 reads LGHNA; CDR2 reads YSLEER. The CDR3 length is 15 residues. CDR3 protein: CAGSQDRGRHWPQHF. As DNA, the CDR3 is TGCGCCGGCAGCCAAGATCGTGGCAGGCATTGGCCCCAGCATTTT.

This clonotype was seen a few times. The chain employs TRBV6-5 and TRBJ2-7, with 7 bases matching TRBD2. Per germline, CDR1 MNHEY and CDR2 SVGAGI. V lost 2 bases to trimming and J lost 5 bases; unmatched junction nucleotides: 3. The CDR3 contains 13 residues. This CDR3 reads CASSYPGGDEQYF. The CDR3 DNA is TGTGCCAGCAGTTACCCTGGGGGGGACGAGCAGTACTTC.

In this sample, this clonotype turned up once. This rearrangement joins TRBV24-1 to TRBJ2-1; D remains unclear. The J call is in doubt because the DNA end fits TRBJ2-7 better. Per germline, CDR1 KGHDR and CDR2 SFDVKD. This CDR3 has 14 amino acids. CDR3 region: CATSDTSSYNEQYF. The CDR3, as DNA: TGTGCCACATCCGACACCAGCTCCTACAATGAGCAGTACTTC.

This clonotype has only a few counts. V and J are TRBV12-3 or TRBV12-4 and TRBJ2-1; 10 positions agree with TRBD1. The junction had 6 bases not matched to a gene; V was cut back by 6 bases and J by 7 bases. The CDR3 loop spans 14 amino acids. The CDR3 is CASSPGQGMNEQFF. Written as DNA, the CDR3 is TGTGCCAGCAGCCCGGGACAGGGGATGAATGAGCAGTTCTTC.

The chain links TRBV4-1 to TRBJ1-5; 11 positions agree with TRBD1. Losses at the gene ends were 4 bases for V and 6 bases for J; bases not matched to a gene: 5. The germline gives CDR1 MGHRA, CDR2 YSYEKL. The CDR3 sequence is 15 residues long. Written as DNA, the CDR3 is TGCGCCAGCAGCCGGGGACAGGGGGAAGGTCAGCCCCAGCATTTT. Amino acid sequence: CASSRGQGEGQPQHF.

The chain carries TRBV4-1 and TRBJ2-1; D is ambiguous. The CDR3 has 16 residues. Deletions cut 1 base from V and 3 bases from J, with 13 bases between. From germline, CDR1 is MGHRA and CDR2 YSYEKL. CDR3 nucleotide sequence: TGCGCCAGCAGCCAAGTAGCTATAATTGGCTACAATGAGCAGTTCTTC. Translated, it gives CASSQVAIIGYNEQFF.

As DNA, the CDR3 is TGTGCCTGGATTTCGCCACAGAGACCGGGGGAAGCCACCTTC. Protein: CAWISPQRPGEATF. The chain is built from TRBV30 and TRBJ1-2; D might be TRBD1 (5 bases). CDR1 GTSNPN and CDR2 SVGIG come from the germline V gene (reference sequence). The CDR3 is 14 amino acids. The V gene lost 4 bases and the J gene lost 13 bases, with 25 bases spanning the gap.

The chain combines TRBV3-1 with TRBJ2-5, with 8 bases aligning to TRBD2. The CDR3 has 15 residues. The trim removed 3 bases at V and 5 bases at J, leaving 8 bases unmatched. Germline CDR1 is LGHDT and CDR2 is YNNKEL (reference sequence). The CDR3 loop reads CASSHPTSATETQYF. The CDR3 nucleotides are TGTGCCAGCAGCCACCCGACTAGCGCAACGGAGACCCAGTACTTC.

The sample holds many counts of this clonotype. The chain joins TRBV21-1 to TRBJ2-7. TRBV21-1 is classified as a pseudogene. This CDR3 is 15 amino acids long. CDR3 nucleotides: TGTGCCAGCAGCAAAGTCGTAGTAGTCCCCTACGAGCAGTACTTC. It codes for CASSKVVVVPYEQYF.

The CDR3 DNA is TGTGCCAGCAGCGAACAGGGCACTCTAAACTATGGCTACACCTTC. This codes for CASSEQGTLNYGYTF. J is TRBJ1-2 and V is TRBV11-2, with D perhaps TRBD1 (6 bases). This CDR3 has 15 residues. Germline V gene data show CDR1 as SGHAT and CDR2 as FQNNGV. Trimming removed 5 bases at V and 2 bases at J, with 15 bases between.

This chain connects TRBV12-3 or TRBV12-4 to TRBJ1-2, with a possible D match to TRBD1 (6 bases). CDR3 length: 15 amino acids. V was trimmed by 2 bases and J by 7 bases, leaving 17 bases between them. The CDR3: CASSLRGTRTTGYTF. In DNA form, the CDR3 reads TGTGCCAGCAGTTTAAGGGGGACAAGGACGACTGGCTACACCTTC.

The chain carries TRBV7-9 and TRBJ1-2; D perhaps matches TRBD1 (5 bases). Germline assignment: CDR1 SEHNR and CDR2 FQNEAQ (reference sequence). This CDR3 contains 15 residues. V shed 1 base and J shed 5 bases, with 14 bases lying between them. The CDR3 nucleotides read TGTGCCAGCAGCTTAGGCCAGGGTCGAGTTTATGGCTACACCTTC. This gives the protein CASSLGQGRVYGYTF.

V is TRBV6-1 and J is TRBJ1-5; D perhaps matches TRBD1 (6 bases). Germline V gives CDR1 MNHNS, CDR2 SASEGT. V lost 0 bases, J lost 4 bases, and 13 bases lay in between. The CDR3 covers 16 residues. CDR3 sequence: CASSEAPRGQNQPQHF. As DNA, the CDR3 is TGTGCCAGCAGTGAAGCGCCTCGGGGGCAGAATCAGCCCCAGCATTTT.

V usage is TRBV7-9 and J usage is TRBJ2-3, with 9 bases that match TRBD2. This CDR3 is 15 amino acids long. The trim removed 4 bases at V and 5 bases at J, leaving 7 bases unmatched. In germline, CDR1 is SEHNR, CDR2 FQNEAQ (reference sequence). The CDR3 here is CASSSLAGMIDTQYF. The CDR3 DNA follows: TGTGCCAGCAGCTCCCTAGCGGGGATGATAGATACGCAGTATTTT. Based on the CDR3 plus reference TRBV7-9 and TRBJ2-3, the full variable domain is DTGVSQNPRHKITKRGQNVTFRCDPISEHNRLYWYRQTLGQGPEFLTYFQNEAQLEKSRLLSDRFSAERPKGSFSTLEIQRTEQGDSAMYLCASSSLAGMIDTQYFGPGTRLTVL.

This clonotype was seen at least ten times. This chain links TRBV7-2 with TRBJ2-7, with no clear D. The V gene's germline CDR1 is SGHTA and CDR2 FQGNSA. The CDR3 has 14 amino acids. Trimming stripped 3 bases from V and 1 base from J, with 10 bases between. DNA of the CDR3: TGTGCCAGCAGCTTGGACCAGGTATCCTACGAGCAGTACTTC. It translates to CASSLDQVSYEQYF.

The sample holds many counts of this clonotype. The chain carries TRBV5-6 and TRBJ2-7; D is unresolved. In germline, CDR1 is SGHDT, CDR2 YYEEEE. V shed 1 base and J shed 2 bases, with 7 bases lying between them. The CDR3 length is 13 residues. CDR3 protein: CASSLSVPYEQYF. The CDR3 coding sequence is TGTGCCAGCAGCTTGTCTGTACCCTACGAGCAGTACTTC.

The chain recombines TRBV29-1 with TRBJ2-3, with a weak D call TRBD1 (5 bases). The CDR3 has 16 residues. Germline assignment: CDR1 SQVTM and CDR2 ANQGSEA. The V end was cut by 5 bases, the J end by 0 bases, with 18 bases between. CDR3 nucleotides: TGCAGCGTTAGGGATGGACAACTATCTAGCACAGATACGCAGTATTTT. Encoded protein: CSVRDGQLSSTDTQYF.